The clone carrying this T cell receptor beta chain has just a few counts. What it binds is not known. The CDR3 spans 16 residues. Germline values: CDR1 SGHTA, CDR2 FQGNSA. V shed 1 base and J shed 2 bases, with 9 bases lying between them. The data derive from a study of T cells in Graves' hyperthyroidism and ophthalmopathy. Study-wide findings and caveats: Through a model of 13 V-J features, ophthalmopathy was separated from stable hyperthyroidism.

The TCR beta CDR3 regions underwent amplification using RNA transcripts as the source. The study used the HTBI primer set for a first-round RT-PCR of the TCR CDR3. One entry per CDR3 protein, called by TCRdb with MiXCR from the multiplex PCR reads. Found here are hundreds of thousands of distinct CDR3 sequences, 38% of them singletons; the top ten hold approximately 8.7%. Each patient was aged 18 to 65 and had newly diagnosed hyperthyroidism of under 2 months' duration. Diagnoses were made from clinical symptoms, serum measures (thyroxine and TRAb), thyroid ultrasound and orbital computed tomography. PBMCs came from less than 11 ml fresh peripheral blood.

The TCR originated in a man aged 18 to 30 with Graves' hyperthyroidism. V is TRBV7-2 and J is TRBJ2-6, with D possibly TRBD2 on 5 matching bases. The material sequenced was blood. The CDR3 DNA sequence: TGTGCCAGCAGCTTAGGCCGGGGTACTGGGGCCAACGTCCTGACTTTC. Protein sequence: CASSLGRGTGANVLTF.